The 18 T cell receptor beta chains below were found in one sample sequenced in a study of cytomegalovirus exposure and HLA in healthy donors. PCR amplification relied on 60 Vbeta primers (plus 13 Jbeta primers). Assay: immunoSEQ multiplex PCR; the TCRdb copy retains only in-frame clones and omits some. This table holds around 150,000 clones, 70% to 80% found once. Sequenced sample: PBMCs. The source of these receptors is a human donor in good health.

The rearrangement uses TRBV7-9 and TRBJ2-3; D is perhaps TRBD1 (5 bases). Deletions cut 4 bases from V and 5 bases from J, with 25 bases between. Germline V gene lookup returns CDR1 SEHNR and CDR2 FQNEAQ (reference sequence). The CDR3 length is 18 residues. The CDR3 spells CASSSWARHERRGDTQYF. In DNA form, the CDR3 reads TGTGCCAGCAGCTCCTGGGCCAGGCACGAACGTAGGGGAGATACGCAGTATTTT.

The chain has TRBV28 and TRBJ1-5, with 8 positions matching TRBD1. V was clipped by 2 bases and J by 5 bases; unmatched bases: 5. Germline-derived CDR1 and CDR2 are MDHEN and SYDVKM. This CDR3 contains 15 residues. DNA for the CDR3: TGTGCCAGCAGTTTAGGGCCAGGGGGCGATCAGCCCCAGCATTTT. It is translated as CASSLGPGGDQPQHF.

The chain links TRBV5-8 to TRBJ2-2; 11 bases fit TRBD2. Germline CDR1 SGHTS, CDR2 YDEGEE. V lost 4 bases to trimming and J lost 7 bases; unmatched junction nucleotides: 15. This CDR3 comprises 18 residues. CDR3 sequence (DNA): TGTGCCAGCAGCAAGGGACTAGCGGATTTCCCCTCGGGCGGGGAGCTGTTTTTT. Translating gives CASSKGLADFPSGGELFF.

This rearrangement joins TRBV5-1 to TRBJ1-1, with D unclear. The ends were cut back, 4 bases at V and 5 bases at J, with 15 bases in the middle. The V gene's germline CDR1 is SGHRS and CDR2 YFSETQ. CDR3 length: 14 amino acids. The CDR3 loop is CASSPGLRDTEAFF. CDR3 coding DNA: TGCGCCAGCAGCCCCGGTTTACGGGATACTGAAGCTTTCTTT. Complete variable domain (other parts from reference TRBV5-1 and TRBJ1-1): KAGVTQTPRYLIKTRGQQVTLSCSPISGHRSVSWYQQTPGQGLQFLFEYFSETQRNKGNFPGRFSGRQFSNSRSEMNVSTLELGDSALYLCASSPGLRDTEAFFGQGTRLTVV.

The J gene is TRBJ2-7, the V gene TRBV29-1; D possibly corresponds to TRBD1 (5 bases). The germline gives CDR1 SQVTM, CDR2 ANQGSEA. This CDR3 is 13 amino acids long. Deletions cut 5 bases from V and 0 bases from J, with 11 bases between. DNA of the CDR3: TGCAGCGTTCGGACACCTAGCTCCTACGAGCAGTACTTC. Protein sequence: CSVRTPSSYEQYF.

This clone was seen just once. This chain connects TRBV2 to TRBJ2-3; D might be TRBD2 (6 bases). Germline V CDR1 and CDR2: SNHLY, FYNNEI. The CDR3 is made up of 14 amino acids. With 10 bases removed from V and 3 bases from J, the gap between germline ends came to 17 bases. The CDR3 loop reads CATIPRRDTDTQYF. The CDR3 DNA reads TGTGCCACCATACCTAGGAGGGATACAGATACGCAGTATTTT.

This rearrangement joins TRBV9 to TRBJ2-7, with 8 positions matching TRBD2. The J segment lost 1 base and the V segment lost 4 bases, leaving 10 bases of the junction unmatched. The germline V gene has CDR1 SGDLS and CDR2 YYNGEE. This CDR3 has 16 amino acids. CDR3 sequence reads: CASSNSGTRNSYEQYF. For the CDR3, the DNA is TGTGCCAGCAGCAATAGCGGGACGAGGAATTCCTACGAGCAGTACTTC.

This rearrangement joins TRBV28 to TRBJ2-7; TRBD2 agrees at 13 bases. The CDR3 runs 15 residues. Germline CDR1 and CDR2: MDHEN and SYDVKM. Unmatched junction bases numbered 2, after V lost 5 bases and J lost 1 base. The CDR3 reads CASSPGLAGSYEQYF. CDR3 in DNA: TGTGCCAGCAGTCCGGGACTAGCGGGATCCTACGAGCAGTACTTC.

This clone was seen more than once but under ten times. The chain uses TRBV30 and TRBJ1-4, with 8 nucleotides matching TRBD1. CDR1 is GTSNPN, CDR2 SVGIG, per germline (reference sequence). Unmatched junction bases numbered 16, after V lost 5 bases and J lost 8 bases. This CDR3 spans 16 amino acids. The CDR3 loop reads CAWAVYQGASDEKLFF. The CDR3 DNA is TGTGCCTGGGCCGTGTATCAGGGGGCGAGCGACGAAAAACTGTTTTTT.

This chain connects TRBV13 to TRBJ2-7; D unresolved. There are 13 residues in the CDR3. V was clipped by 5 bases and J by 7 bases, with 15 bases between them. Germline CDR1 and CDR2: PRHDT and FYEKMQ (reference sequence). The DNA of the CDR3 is TGTGCCAGCAGCCGAGCCGACTTCAGAGAGCAGTACTTC. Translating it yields CASSRADFREQYF.

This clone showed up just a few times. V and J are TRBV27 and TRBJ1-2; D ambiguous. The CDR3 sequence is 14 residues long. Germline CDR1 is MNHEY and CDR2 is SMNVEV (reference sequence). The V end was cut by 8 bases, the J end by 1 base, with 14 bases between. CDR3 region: CASATRGGNYGYTF. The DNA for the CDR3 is TGTGCCAGCGCCACTCGGGGAGGTAACTATGGCTACACCTTC.

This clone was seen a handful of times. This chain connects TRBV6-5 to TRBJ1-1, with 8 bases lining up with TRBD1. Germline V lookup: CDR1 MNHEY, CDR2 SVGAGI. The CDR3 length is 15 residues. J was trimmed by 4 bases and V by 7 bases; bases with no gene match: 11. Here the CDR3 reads CASNQGAGIFTEAFF. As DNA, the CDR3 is TGTGCCAGCAACCAGGGGGCCGGCATCTTCACTGAAGCTTTCTTT.

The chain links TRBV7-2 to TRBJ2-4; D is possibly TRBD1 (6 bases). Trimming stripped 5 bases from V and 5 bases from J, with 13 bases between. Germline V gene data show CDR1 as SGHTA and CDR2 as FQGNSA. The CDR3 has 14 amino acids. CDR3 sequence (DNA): TGTGCCAGCAGCAACCAGGGGTATGAAAACATTCAGTACTTC. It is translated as CASSNQGYENIQYF.

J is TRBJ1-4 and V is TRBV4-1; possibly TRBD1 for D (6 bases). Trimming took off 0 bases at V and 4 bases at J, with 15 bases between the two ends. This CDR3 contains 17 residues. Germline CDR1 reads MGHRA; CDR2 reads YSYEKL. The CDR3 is CASSQDPSDRYNEKLFF. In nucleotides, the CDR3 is TGCGCCAGCAGCCAAGACCCATCGGACAGATATAATGAAAAACTGTTTTTT.

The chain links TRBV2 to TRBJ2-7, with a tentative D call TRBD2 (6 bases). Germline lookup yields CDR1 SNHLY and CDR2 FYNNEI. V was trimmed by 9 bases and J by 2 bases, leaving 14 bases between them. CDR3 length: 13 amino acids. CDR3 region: CARKTRGAYEQYF. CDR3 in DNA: TGTGCCAGAAAGACTAGAGGGGCCTACGAGCAGTACTTC.

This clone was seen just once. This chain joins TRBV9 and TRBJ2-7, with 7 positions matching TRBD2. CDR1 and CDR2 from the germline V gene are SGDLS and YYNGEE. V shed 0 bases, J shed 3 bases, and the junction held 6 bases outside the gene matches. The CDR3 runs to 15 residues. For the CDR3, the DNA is TGTGCCAGCAGCGTAGAGGGAGGGCCCTACTACGAGCAGTACTTC. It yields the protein CASSVEGGPYYEQYF.

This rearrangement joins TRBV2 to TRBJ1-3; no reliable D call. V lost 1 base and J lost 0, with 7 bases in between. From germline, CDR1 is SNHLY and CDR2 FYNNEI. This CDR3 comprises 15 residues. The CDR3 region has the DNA TGTGCCAGCAGTGAAGGGCTTTTCTCTGGAAACACCATATATTTT. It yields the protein CASSEGLFSGNTIYF.

The CDR3 DNA sequence: TGTGCCAGCAGCTTAGTGGCCGCTAGCGGGAGAGGGCAGGCTGATACGCAGTATTTT. It codes for CASSLVAASGRGQADTQYF. The J gene is TRBJ2-3, the V gene TRBV7-8, with 10 bases lining up with TRBD2. This CDR3 is built from 19 residues. The V gene's germline CDR1 is SGHVS and CDR2 FQNEAQ. The V segment lost 1 base and the J segment 6 bases; nucleotides outside the gene matches: 16. Drawing the rest from reference TRBV7-8 and TRBJ2-3, the complete variable domain is GAGVSQSPRYKVAKRGQDVALRCDPISGHVSLFWYQQALGQGPEFLTYFQNEAQLDKSGLPSDRFFAERPEGSVSTLKIQRTQQEDSAVYLCASSLVAASGRGQADTQYFGPGTRLTVL.